A single sample gave rise to the 31 T cell receptor beta chains below, sequenced in a study of response to subunit inactivated influenza vaccine listed by TCRdb under 2018. The method was RT-PCR. This sample was sequenced with an Illumina HiSeq 2500. The public reads were reanalyzed by TCRdb: fastp trimming at Q25, MiXCR alignment, in-frame beta chains only. CDR3 protein duplicates are merged, each entry listing the most common genes and DNA. This sample holds more than 200,000 distinct CDR3 sequences; 9% to 15% were observed only once. Approximately 7.8% of the sample is taken by the ten largest. Sample: non-naive T cells sorted from PBMCs, taken about 14 days before vaccination. What the cell subset or site label conveys for this sample: memory T cell fraction. These receptors originate from a man aged 45-65 years who received an inactivated influenza vaccine. Donor details come from another sample of the same person, matched by shared clones.

The J gene is TRBJ2-7, the V gene TRBV5-1; TRBD2 matches 9 bases. CDR1 and CDR2 (germline): SGHRS, YFSETQ. Trimming removed 2 bases from V and 4 bases from J; junction bases left unmatched: 10. The CDR3 has 16 residues. Here the CDR3 reads CASSLGPRLAAYEQYF. CDR3 in DNA: TGCGCCAGCAGCTTAGGGCCGCGACTAGCGGCGTACGAGCAGTACTTC.

The V gene is TRBV20-1, the J gene TRBJ2-5, with TRBD1 identical over 12 bases. The V and J ends lost 0 bases and 4 bases, in that order; junction bases with no gene match: 12. The CDR3 length is 18 residues. Per the germline V gene, CDR1 is DFQATT and CDR2 is SNEGSKA (reference sequence). CDR3 amino acids: CSARDWGRGTGGSETQYF. Written as DNA, the CDR3 is TGCAGTGCTAGAGATTGGGGGAGGGGGACAGGGGGCTCAGAGACCCAGTACTTC.

This clonotype was recorded many times. The J gene is TRBJ2-7, the V gene TRBV29-1; TRBD2 might be the D (5 bases). The CDR3 loop spans 13 amino acids. V shed 3 bases and J shed 2 bases, with 11 bases lying between them. Germline CDR1 SQVTM, CDR2 ANQGSEA. The CDR3 loop is CSVEGGSAYEQYF. The CDR3 DNA is TGCAGCGTTGAGGGCGGGTCCGCCTACGAGCAGTACTTC.

This clonotype has only a few counts. The chain combines TRBV6-2 or TRBV6-3 with TRBJ1-2; 9 nucleotides line up with TRBD1. The length of the CDR3 is 14 residues. V lost 8 bases, J lost 2 bases, and 6 bases stayed unmatched. In germline, CDR1 is MNHEY, CDR2 SVGEGT. CDR3 loop: CASEDRGGNYGYTF. DNA of the CDR3: TGTGCCAGCGAGGACAGGGGAGGAAACTATGGCTACACCTTC.

The table lists this clonotype with a few counts. CDR3 residues: CASTAFAGTANQPQHF. The CDR3 DNA sequence: TGTGCCAGCACGGCCTTCGCCGGGACGGCCAATCAGCCCCAGCATTTT. The chain recombines TRBV12-3 or TRBV12-4 with TRBJ1-5, with D tentatively TRBD1 (5 bases). Trimming left V 7 bases short and J 3 bases short, with 19 bases between. The CDR3 totals 16 residues.

A few counts support this clonotype. The V call is TRBV4-1, the J call TRBJ2-1; 7 bases are a match to TRBD2. With 2 bases clipped from V and 10 bases from J, the junction kept 8 bases outside the gene matches. Germline assignment: CDR1 MGHRA and CDR2 YSYEKL. The CDR3 contains 14 residues. The CDR3 here is CASSQPGGTREQFF. The CDR3, as DNA: TGCGCCAGCAGCCAACCCGGGGGGACCCGCGAGCAGTTCTTC.

This rearrangement joins TRBV7-2 to TRBJ2-3; D ambiguous. This CDR3 contains 14 residues. The germline V gene encodes CDR1 SGHTA and CDR2 FQGNSA. Trimming removed 1 base from V and 0 bases from J, with 5 bases in between. CDR3 sequence (DNA): TGTGCCAGCAGCTTAGTACCGAGCACAGATACGCAGTATTTT. This gives the protein CASSLVPSTDTQYF.

This clonotype came up many times. J is TRBJ1-1 and V is TRBV6-2 or TRBV6-3; weak D call: TRBD1 (6 bases). The ends were cut back, 8 bases at V and 3 bases at J, with 28 bases in the middle. The CDR3 runs to 18 residues. The germline gives CDR1 MNHEY, CDR2 SVGEGT. CDR3 in DNA: TGTGCCAGCTTCAGCTTCAGAAAGGGTACAGGGTCGGACACTGAAGCTTTCTTT. Its protein product is CASFSFRKGTGSDTEAFF.

This clonotype was observed a few times. The rearrangement links TRBV7-8 to TRBJ1-6, with D unresolved. CDR3 size: 14 residues. The germline gives CDR1 SGHVS, CDR2 FQNEAQ. V was clipped by 5 bases and J by 7 bases, with 12 bases between them. CDR3 sequence: CASSPGIGNSPLHF. In nucleotides, the CDR3 is TGTGCCAGCAGCCCTGGGATTGGAAATTCACCCCTCCACTTT.

This clonotype has a count of ten or more. The J gene is TRBJ2-7, the V gene TRBV6-2 or TRBV6-3; TRBD2 agrees at 9 bases. Per germline, CDR1 MNHEY and CDR2 SVGEGT. The CDR3 runs to 18 residues. With 6 bases clipped from V and 2 bases from J, the junction kept 17 bases outside the gene matches. The CDR3 coding sequence is TGTGCCAGCAGCCCCATCCCTCCGGTAGCGGGAGCCCCCTACGAGCAGTACTTC. Its protein is CASSPIPPVAGAPYEQYF.

This chain joins TRBV20-1 and TRBJ2-2, with D unclear. There are 13 residues in the CDR3. The germline CDR1 and CDR2 sequences are DFQATT and SNEGSKA (reference sequence). V dropped 6 bases and J dropped 5 bases, with 13 bases sitting between them. The CDR3 DNA is TGCAGTGCCCCCCCTAGGCTTACCGGGGAGCTGTTTTTT. This translates into CSAPPRLTGELFF.

This clonotype was seen many times. The chain joins TRBV7-2 to TRBJ2-1, with D possibly being TRBD2 (7 bases). There are 15 residues in the CDR3. Trimming left V 5 bases short and J 7 bases short, with 18 bases between. Germline lookup yields CDR1 SGHTA and CDR2 FQGNSA. Here the CDR3 DNA reads TGTGCCAGCAGCCCTTGGGGGGGCTGGGGGAATGAGCAGTTCTTC. It specifies CASSPWGGWGNEQFF. The whole variable domain, filled in from reference TRBV7-2 and TRBJ2-1, reads GAGVSQSPSNKVTEKGKDVELRCDPISGHTALYWYRQSLGQGLEFLIYFQGNSAPDKSGLPSDRFSAERTGGSVSTLTIQRTQQEDSAVYLCASSPWGGWGNEQFFGPGTRLTVL.

The V and J genes are TRBV28 and TRBJ2-7, with unresolved D. The CDR3 has 12 amino acids. Germline values: CDR1 MDHEN, CDR2 SYDVKM. The ends were cut back, 6 bases at V and 3 bases at J, with 9 bases in the middle. CDR3 sequence reads: CASSLQDYEQYF. DNA of the CDR3: TGTGCCAGCAGCCTACAAGACTACGAGCAGTACTTC.

This clonotype was detected only a few times. This rearrangement joins TRBV19 to TRBJ2-7, with D maybe TRBD1 (5 bases). V lost 1 base and J 3 bases, leaving 7 bases between the germline ends. This CDR3 has 13 residues. Germline V gene data show CDR1 as LNHDA and CDR2 as SQIVND (reference sequence). The CDR3 sequence: CASSIADSYEQYF. CDR3 nucleotides: TGTGCCAGTAGTATAGCCGACAGCTACGAGCAGTACTTC.

This clonotype was counted ten times or more. The chain employs TRBV2 and TRBJ1-5; D is unclear. This CDR3 region has 14 residues. Germline CDR1 SNHLY, CDR2 FYNNEI. Trimming pared 7 bases from V and 2 bases from J, leaving 12 bases between. CDR3 DNA: TGTGCCAGCACCTCGCAGGCCGGCAATCAGCCCCAGCATTTT. Amino acid sequence: CASTSQAGNQPQHF.

This clonotype has ten or more counts. J is TRBJ2-2 and V is TRBV10-1; 11 bases are shared with TRBD2. The germline CDR1 and CDR2 sequences are WNHNN and SYGVQD (reference sequence). J lost 5 bases, V lost 2 bases, and 4 bases had no gene match. This CDR3 is built from 16 residues. CDR3 amino acids: CASSEGLAGPTGELFF. The CDR3 nucleotides are TGCGCCAGCAGTGAGGGACTAGCGGGTCCAACCGGGGAGCTGTTTTTT.

The chain employs TRBV28 and TRBJ2-7; D perhaps matches TRBD2 (5 bases). This CDR3 comprises 14 residues. Germline V gives CDR1 MDHEN, CDR2 SYDVKM. The V end lost 2 bases, the J end lost 9 bases, and 17 bases lay between the germline ends. CDR3 in DNA: TGTGCCAGCAGTTTAAAACAGATGAGGGAACGGCAGTACTTC. Encoded protein: CASSLKQMRERQYF. The full variable domain, rest sourced from reference TRBV28 and TRBJ2-7, is DVKVTQSSRYLVKRTGEKVFLECVQDMDHENMFWYRQDPGLGLRLIYFSYDVKMKEKGDIPEGYSVSREKKERFSLILESASTNQTSMYLCASSLKQMRERQYFGPGTRLTVT.

The table lists this clonotype with many counts. The CDR3 nucleotides are TGCAGCGGACACACGGGGCGAATTTCTGATCTGTTCTTC. It yields the protein CSGHTGRISDLFF. This chain uses TRBV29-1 with TRBJ2-1, with D perhaps assigned TRBD1 or TRBD2 (5 bases each). The CDR3 loop spans 13 amino acids. Trimming stripped 7 bases from V and 15 bases from J, with 25 bases between. Germline values: CDR1 SQVTM, CDR2 ANQGSEA.

This clonotype was counted ten times or more. The genes are TRBV4-3 and TRBJ2-1; TRBD2 matches at 8 bases. The CDR3 is 18 residues long. The J segment lost 4 bases and the V segment lost 0 bases, leaving 11 bases of the junction unmatched. Looked up from germline, CDR1 is LGHNA and CDR2 is YSLEER. The CDR3 protein is CASSQEYGGGIFYNEQFF. The CDR3, as DNA: TGCGCCAGCAGCCAAGAATATGGCGGGGGGATATTTTACAATGAGCAGTTCTTC.

This clonotype appeared a few times. The rearrangement joins TRBV27 to TRBJ2-5; a possible D gene is TRBD1 (5 bases). Trimming removed 5 bases from V and 5 bases from J, with 15 bases in between. In germline, CDR1 is MNHEY, CDR2 SMNVEV (reference sequence). The CDR3 is 14 amino acids. The CDR3 DNA reads as TGTGCCAGCAGTGACCGACTGAACAGGGAGACCCAGTACTTC. Translation gives CASSDRLNRETQYF.

This clonotype appeared a few times. The genes are TRBV5-1 and TRBJ2-5; 7 positions match TRBD2. CDR1 and CDR2 from the germline V gene are SGHRS and YFSETQ. CDR3 length: 14 amino acids. V was clipped by 5 bases and J by 0 bases; unmatched bases: 4. The CDR3 spells CASRLTSYQETQYF. In DNA, the CDR3 is TGCGCCAGCAGGCTGACTAGCTACCAAGAGACCCAGTACTTC. Full variable domain (rest looked up from reference TRBV5-1 and TRBJ2-5): KAGVTQTPRYLIKTRGQQVTLSCSPISGHRSVSWYQQTPGQGLQFLFEYFSETQRNKGNFPGRFSGRQFSNSRSEMNVSTLELGDSALYLCASRLTSYQETQYFGPGTRLLVL.

Only a few counts were recorded for this clonotype. The V and J genes are TRBV7-9 and TRBJ1-2; D uncertain. There are 14 residues in the CDR3. The V end was cut by 7 bases, the J end by 8 bases, with 20 bases between. Germline V lookup: CDR1 SEHNR, CDR2 FQNEAQ (reference sequence). The CDR3 DNA follows: TGTGCCAGCAAAGGAGAGGCTTGGCCTCCGGGCTACACCTTC. Encoded protein: CASKGEAWPPGYTF.

This clonotype was seen only a few times. The chain recombines TRBV20-1 with TRBJ2-1, with TRBD2 as a possible D gene (6 bases). CDR3 length: 15 amino acids. Per germline, CDR1 DFQATT and CDR2 SNEGSKA (reference sequence). The V gene lost 6 bases and the J gene lost 4 bases, with 19 bases spanning the gap. The CDR3 loop is CSADSGDSKYNEQFF. The CDR3 DNA reads TGCAGTGCGGACTCGGGGGACTCGAAGTACAATGAGCAGTTCTTC.

The table lists this clonotype with many counts. CDR3 in DNA: TGTGCCAGCAGTTTGGTAGCGGGAGGGTACGAGCAGTACTTC. Amino acids: CASSLVAGGYEQYF. The rearrangement uses TRBV12-3 or TRBV12-4 and TRBJ2-7; 11 nucleotides align to TRBD2. The V and J ends lost 3 bases and 4 bases, in that order; junction bases with no gene match: 2. The CDR3 is 14 residues long.

The V call is TRBV21-1, the J call TRBJ2-7. TRBV21-1 has pseudogene status. CDR3 size: 13 residues. The CDR3 nucleotides read TGTGCCAGCAGCAAAGAGGGATCCTACGAGCAGTACTTC. Amino acid sequence: CASSKEGSYEQYF.

The chain links TRBV7-3 to TRBJ2-1; unclear D gene. This CDR3 is 15 amino acids long. Per germline, CDR1 SGHTA and CDR2 FQGTGA. The V gene lost 1 base and the J gene lost 0 bases, with 7 bases spanning the gap. CDR3 amino acids: CASSLNPSSYNEQFF. As DNA, the CDR3 is TGTGCCAGCAGCTTAAATCCCAGCTCCTACAATGAGCAGTTCTTC.

This clonotype was counted many times. This CDR3 is CSVRDTNNEQFF. For the CDR3, the DNA is TGCAGTGTTCGGGACACTAACAATGAGCAGTTCTTC. The chain has TRBV20-1 and TRBJ2-1; TRBD1 is a possible D gene (6 bases). CDR3 length: 12 residues. With 7 bases removed from V and 5 bases from J, the gap between germline ends came to 12 bases. Germline-derived CDR1 and CDR2 are DFQATT and SNEGSKA (reference sequence).

The chain carries TRBV12-3 or TRBV12-4 and TRBJ2-5; 7 bases fit TRBD2. V lost 8 bases and J lost 1; bases outside the gene matches: 10. This CDR3 region has 15 residues. This CDR3 reads CASGLGGGGQETQYF. CDR3 coding DNA: TGTGCCAGCGGTCTGGGGGGGGGTGGCCAAGAGACCCAGTACTTC.

The chain carries TRBV7-9 and TRBJ2-2; 8 nucleotides align to TRBD1. Germline trimming cut 7 bases from V and 3 bases from J; bases unmatched to any gene: 7. This CDR3 has 15 residues. Germline V gives CDR1 SEHNR, CDR2 FQNEAQ (reference sequence). In nucleotides, the CDR3 is TGTGCCAGCATCTACAGGGGGGACCACACCGGGGAGCTGTTTTTT. It translates to CASIYRGDHTGELFF.

The CDR3 sequence is CASRRDRADNQPQHF. The CDR3 DNA is TGTGCCAGTAGGAGGGACAGGGCGGACAATCAGCCCCAGCATTTT. The chain carries TRBV19 and TRBJ1-5; 9 bases agree with TRBD1. Trimming cost V 6 bases and J 3 bases; bases outside gene matches: 6. CDR3 length: 15 residues. Germline V CDR1 and CDR2: LNHDA, SQIVND (reference sequence).

This clonotype was observed a few times. This rearrangement joins TRBV20-1 to TRBJ1-2; D remains unclear. Trimming cost V 5 bases and J 2 bases, with 9 bases left between them. The germline V gene has CDR1 DFQATT and CDR2 SNEGSKA (reference sequence). The CDR3 covers 12 residues. CDR3 DNA: TGCAGTGCTTGGGTGGTGAACTATGGCTACACCTTC. Translated, it gives CSAWVVNYGYTF.